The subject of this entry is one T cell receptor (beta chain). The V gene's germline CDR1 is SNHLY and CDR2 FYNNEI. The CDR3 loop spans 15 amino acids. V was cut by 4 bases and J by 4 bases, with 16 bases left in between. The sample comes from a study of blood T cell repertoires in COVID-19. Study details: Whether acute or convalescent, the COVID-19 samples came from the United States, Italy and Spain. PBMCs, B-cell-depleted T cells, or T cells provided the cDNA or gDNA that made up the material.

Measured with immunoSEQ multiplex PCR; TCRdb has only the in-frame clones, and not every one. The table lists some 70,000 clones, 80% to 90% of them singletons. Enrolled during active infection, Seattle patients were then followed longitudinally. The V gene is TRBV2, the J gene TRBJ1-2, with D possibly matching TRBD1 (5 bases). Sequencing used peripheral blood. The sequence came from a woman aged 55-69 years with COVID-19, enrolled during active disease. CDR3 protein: CASSVPGTGGYGYTF. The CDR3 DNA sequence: TGTGCCAGCAGTGTCCCCGGAACAGGCGGCTATGGCTACACCTTC.